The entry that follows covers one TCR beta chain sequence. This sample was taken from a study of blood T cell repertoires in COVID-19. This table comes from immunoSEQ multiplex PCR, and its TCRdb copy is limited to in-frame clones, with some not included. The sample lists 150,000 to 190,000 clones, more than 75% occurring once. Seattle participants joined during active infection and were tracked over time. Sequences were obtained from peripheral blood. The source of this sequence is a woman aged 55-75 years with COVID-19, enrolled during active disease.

The CDR3 nucleotides are TGTGCCAGCAGCCAAGCAGTAAGCGGAGGAAACACCATATATTTT. It yields the protein CASSQAVSGGNTIYF. The V and J genes are TRBV3-1 (or the pseudogene TRBV3-2) and TRBJ1-3; D gene ambiguous. Germline CDR1 LGHDT, CDR2 YNNKEL (reference sequence). The CDR3 contains 15 residues. V gave up 1 base and J gave up 4 bases, with 11 bases separating them.